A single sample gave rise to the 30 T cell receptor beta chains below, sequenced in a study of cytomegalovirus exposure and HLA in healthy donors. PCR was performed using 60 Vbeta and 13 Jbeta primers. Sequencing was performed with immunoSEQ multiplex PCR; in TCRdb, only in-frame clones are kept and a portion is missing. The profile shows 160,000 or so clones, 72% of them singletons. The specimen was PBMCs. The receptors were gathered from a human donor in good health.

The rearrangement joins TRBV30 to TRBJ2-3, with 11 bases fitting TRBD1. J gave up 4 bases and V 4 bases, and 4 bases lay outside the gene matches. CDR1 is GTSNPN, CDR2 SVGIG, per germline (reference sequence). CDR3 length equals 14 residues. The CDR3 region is CAWTPGQGADTQYF. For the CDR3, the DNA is TGTGCCTGGACCCCGGGACAGGGGGCAGATACGCAGTATTTT.

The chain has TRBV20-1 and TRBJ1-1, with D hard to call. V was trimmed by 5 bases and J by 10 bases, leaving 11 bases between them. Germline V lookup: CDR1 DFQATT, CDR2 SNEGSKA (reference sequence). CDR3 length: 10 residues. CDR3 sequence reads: CSAAQSLAFF. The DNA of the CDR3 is TGCAGTGCTGCACAGTCTTTAGCTTTCTTT.

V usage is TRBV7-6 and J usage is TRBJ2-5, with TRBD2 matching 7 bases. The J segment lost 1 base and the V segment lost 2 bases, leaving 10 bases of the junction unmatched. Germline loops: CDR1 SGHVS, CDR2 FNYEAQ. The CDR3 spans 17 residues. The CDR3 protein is CASSLSFGGNVQETQYF. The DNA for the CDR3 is TGTGCCAGCAGCTTATCTTTCGGGGGGAACGTCCAAGAGACCCAGTACTTC. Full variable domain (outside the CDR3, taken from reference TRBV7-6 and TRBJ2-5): GAGVSQSPRYKVTKRGQDVALRCDPISGHVSLYWYRQALGQGPEFLTYFNYEAQQDKSGLPNDRFSAERPEGSISTLTIQRTEQRDSAMYRCASSLSFGGNVQETQYFGPGTRLLVL.

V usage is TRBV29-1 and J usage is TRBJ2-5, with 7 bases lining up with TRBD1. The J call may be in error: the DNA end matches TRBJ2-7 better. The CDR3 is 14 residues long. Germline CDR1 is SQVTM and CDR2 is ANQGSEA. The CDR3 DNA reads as TGCAGCGTTGGGTGGGTCCAGGGGGCCTACGAGCAGTACTTC. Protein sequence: CSVGWVQGAYEQYF.

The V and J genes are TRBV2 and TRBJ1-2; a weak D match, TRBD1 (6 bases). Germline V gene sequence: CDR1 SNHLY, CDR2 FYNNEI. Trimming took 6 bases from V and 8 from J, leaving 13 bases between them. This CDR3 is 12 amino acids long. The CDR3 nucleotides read TGTGCCAGCAGCGCAGCAGGGGACGGCTACACCTTC. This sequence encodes CASSAAGDGYTF.

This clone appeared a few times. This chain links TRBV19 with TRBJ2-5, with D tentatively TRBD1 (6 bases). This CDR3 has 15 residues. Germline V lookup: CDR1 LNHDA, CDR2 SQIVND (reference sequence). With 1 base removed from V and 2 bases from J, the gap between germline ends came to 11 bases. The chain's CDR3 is CASSIVGTPQETQYF. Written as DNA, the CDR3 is TGTGCCAGTAGTATAGTTGGGACACCGCAAGAGACCCAGTACTTC.

The CDR3 nucleotides read TGCGCCAGCAGCAAATTAGGACAGGGGGCTCTGAACACTGAAGCTTTCTTT. It specifies CASSKLGQGALNTEAFF. V usage is TRBV5-1 and J usage is TRBJ1-1; TRBD1 aligns across 11 bases. The germline CDR1 and CDR2 sequences are SGHRS and YFSETQ. Losses at the gene ends were 4 bases for V and 0 bases for J; bases not matched to a gene: 8. The CDR3 covers 17 residues.

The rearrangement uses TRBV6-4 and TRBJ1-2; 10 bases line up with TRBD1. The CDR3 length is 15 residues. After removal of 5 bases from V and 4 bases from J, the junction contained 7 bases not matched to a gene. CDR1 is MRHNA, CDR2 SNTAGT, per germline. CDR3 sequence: CASSPGTGALYGYTF. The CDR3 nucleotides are TGTGCCAGCAGTCCCGGGACAGGGGCACTCTATGGCTACACCTTC.

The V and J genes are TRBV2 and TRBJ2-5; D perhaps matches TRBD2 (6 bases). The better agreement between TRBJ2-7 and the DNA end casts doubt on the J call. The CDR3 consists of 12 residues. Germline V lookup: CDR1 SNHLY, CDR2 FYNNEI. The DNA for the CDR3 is TGTGCCAGCAGGCGGGACTTCTACGAGCAGTACTTC. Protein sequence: CASRRDFYEQYF.

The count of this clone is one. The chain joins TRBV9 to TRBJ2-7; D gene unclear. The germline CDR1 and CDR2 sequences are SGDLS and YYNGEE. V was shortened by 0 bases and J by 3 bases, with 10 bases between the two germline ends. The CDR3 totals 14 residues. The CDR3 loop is CASSVAVGGYEQYF. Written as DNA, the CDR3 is TGTGCCAGCAGCGTAGCCGTAGGCGGCTACGAGCAGTACTTC.

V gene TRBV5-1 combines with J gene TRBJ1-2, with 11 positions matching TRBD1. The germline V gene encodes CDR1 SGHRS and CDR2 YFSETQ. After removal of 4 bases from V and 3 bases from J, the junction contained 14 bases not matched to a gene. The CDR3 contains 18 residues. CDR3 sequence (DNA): TGCGCCAGCAGCCATGGACAGGGGGCGAAGGTAATGCACTATGGCTACACCTTC. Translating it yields CASSHGQGAKVMHYGYTF.

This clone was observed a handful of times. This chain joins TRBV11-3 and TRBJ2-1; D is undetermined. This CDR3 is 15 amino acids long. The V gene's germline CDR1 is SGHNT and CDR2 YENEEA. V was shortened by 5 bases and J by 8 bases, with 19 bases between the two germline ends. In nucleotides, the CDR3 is TGTGCCAGCAGCCTCCGGTTTCTACCTTCCGATGAGCAGTTCTTC. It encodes CASSLRFLPSDEQFF.

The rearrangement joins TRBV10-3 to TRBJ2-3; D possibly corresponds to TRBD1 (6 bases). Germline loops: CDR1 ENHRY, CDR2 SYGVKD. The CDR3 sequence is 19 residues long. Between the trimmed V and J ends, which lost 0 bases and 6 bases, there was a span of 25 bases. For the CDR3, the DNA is TGTGCCATCAGTGAGTCGATAAATAGGGTACAGGGCAAACCCGATACGCAGTATTTT. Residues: CAISESINRVQGKPDTQYF.

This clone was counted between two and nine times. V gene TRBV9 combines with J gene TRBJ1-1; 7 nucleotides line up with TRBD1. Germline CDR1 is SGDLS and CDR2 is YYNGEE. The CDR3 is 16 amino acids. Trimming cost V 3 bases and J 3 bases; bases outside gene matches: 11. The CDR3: CASSAGLRGYDTEAFF. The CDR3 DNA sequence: TGTGCCAGCAGCGCAGGCCTCAGGGGGTACGACACTGAAGCTTTCTTT.

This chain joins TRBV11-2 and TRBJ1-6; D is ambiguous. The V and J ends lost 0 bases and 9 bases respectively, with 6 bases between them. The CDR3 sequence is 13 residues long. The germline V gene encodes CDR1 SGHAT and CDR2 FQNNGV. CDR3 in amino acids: CASSLDRVSPLHF. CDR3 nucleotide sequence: TGTGCCAGCAGCTTAGATCGGGTTTCACCCCTCCACTTT.

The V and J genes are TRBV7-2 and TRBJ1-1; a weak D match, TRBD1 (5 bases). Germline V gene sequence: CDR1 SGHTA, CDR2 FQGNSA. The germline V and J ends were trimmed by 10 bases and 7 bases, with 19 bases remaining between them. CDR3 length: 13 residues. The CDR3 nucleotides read TGTGCCACCGCGGCAGGGCCCGATCGTGAAGCTTTCTTT. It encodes CATAAGPDREAFF.

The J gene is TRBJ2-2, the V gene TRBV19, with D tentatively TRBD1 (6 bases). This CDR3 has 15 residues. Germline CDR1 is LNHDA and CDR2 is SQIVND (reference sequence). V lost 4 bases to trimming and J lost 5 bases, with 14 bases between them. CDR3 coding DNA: TGTGCCAGTAGTACCAAGGGGGTAGGGACCGGGGAGCTGTTTTTT. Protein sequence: CASSTKGVGTGELFF.

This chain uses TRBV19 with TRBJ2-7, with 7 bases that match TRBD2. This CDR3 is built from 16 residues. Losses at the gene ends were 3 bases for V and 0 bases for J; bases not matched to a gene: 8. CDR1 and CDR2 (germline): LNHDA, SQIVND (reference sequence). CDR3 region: CASSISGLAVSYEQYF. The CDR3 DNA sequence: TGTGCCAGTAGTATCAGCGGGCTAGCGGTCTCCTACGAGCAGTACTTC.

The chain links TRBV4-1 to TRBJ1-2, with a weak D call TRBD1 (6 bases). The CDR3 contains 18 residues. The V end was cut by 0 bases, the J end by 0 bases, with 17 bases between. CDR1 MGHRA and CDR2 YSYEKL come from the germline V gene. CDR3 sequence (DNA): TGCGCCAGCAGCCAAGATTGGGCAGGAACAGGGACTAACTATGGCTACACCTTC. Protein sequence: CASSQDWAGTGTNYGYTF.

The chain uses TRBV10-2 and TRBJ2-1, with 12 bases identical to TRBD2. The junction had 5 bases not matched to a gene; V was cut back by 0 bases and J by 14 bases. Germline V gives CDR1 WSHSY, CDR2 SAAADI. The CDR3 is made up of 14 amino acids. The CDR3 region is CASSESVASGGEFF. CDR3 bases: TGCGCCAGCAGTGAGTCGGTGGCTAGCGGGGGGGAGTTCTTC.

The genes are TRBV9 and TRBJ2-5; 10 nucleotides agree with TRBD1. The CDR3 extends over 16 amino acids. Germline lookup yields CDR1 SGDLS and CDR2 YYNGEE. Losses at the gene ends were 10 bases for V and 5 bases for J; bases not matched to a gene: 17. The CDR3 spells CAGSSGTGELEETQYF. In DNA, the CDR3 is TGTGCCGGGTCATCCGGGACAGGGGAGTTGGAGGAGACCCAGTACTTC.

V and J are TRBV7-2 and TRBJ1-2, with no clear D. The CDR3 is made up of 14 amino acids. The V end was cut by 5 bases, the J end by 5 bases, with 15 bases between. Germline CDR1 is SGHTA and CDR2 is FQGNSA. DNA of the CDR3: TGTGCCAGCAGCCAGCGGGAGTCATGGTATGGCTACACCTTC. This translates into CASSQRESWYGYTF.

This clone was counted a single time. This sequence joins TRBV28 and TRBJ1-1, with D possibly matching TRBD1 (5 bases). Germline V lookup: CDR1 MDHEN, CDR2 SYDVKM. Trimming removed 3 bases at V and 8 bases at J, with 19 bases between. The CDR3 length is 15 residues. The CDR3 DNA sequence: TGTGCCAGCAGTTTTTCTTCGGGGGTCGTAGGGGAAGCTTTCTTT. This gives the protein CASSFSSGVVGEAFF.

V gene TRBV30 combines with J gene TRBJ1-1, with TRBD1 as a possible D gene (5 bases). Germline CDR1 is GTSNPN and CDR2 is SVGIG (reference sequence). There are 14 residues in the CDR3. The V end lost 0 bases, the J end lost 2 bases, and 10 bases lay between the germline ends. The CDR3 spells CAWSVLGGNTEAFF. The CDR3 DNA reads TGTGCCTGGAGTGTACTGGGGGGAAACACTGAAGCTTTCTTT.

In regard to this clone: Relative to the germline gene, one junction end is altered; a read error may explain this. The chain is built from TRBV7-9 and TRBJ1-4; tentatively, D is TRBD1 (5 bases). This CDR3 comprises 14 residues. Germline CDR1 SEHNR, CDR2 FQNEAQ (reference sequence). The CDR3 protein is CSSSLGGDNEKLFF. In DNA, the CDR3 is TGTTCCAGCAGCTTGGGCGGGGACAATGAAAAACTGTTTTTT.

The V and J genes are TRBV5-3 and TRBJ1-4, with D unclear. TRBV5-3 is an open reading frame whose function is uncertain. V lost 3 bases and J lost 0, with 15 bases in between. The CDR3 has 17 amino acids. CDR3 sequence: CARSCVREIATNEKLFF. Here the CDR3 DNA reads TGTGCCAGAAGCTGTGTGAGGGAAATTGCAACTAATGAAAAACTGTTTTTT.

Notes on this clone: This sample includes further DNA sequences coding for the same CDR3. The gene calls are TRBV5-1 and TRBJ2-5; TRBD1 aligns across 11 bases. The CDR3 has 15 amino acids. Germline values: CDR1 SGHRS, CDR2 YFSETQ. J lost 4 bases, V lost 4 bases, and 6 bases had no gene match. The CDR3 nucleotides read TGCGCCAGCAGCGAAGGACAGGGGGCTGGAGAGACCCAGTACTTC. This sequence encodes CASSEGQGAGETQYF.

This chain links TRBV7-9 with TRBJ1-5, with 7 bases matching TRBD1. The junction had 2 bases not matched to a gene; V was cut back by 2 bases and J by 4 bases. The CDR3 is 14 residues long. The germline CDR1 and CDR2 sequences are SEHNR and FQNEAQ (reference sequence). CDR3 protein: CASSLTGANQPQHF. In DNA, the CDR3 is TGTGCCAGCAGCTTAACAGGGGCAAATCAGCCCCAGCATTTT.

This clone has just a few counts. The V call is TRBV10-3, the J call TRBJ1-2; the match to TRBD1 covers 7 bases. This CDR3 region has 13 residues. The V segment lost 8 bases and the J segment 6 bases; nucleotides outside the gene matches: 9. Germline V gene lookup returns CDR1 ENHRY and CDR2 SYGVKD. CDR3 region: CAIANRGFDGYTF. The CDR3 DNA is TGTGCCATCGCGAACAGGGGTTTCGATGGCTACACCTTC.

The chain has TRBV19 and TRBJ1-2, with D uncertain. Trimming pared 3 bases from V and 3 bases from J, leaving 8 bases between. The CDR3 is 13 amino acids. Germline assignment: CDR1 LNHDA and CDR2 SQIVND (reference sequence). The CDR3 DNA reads TGTGCCAGTAGTATTCCCCAGTACTATGGCTACACCTTC. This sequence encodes CASSIPQYYGYTF.